A single sample is the source of the 29 T cell receptor beta chains below, sequenced in a study of molecular identifiers for immune sequencing clone quantification. MiXCR was run by TCRdb on the PCR reads, yielding one entry per CDR3 protein. Among about 640,000 distinct CDR3 sequences listed, nearly 20% were seen once. Sequencing was done on a sample of naive CD8+ T cells from blood, with Jurkat cell RNA spiked in. As for subset: FACS-sorted CD8+CD4-CCR7+CD45RA+ naive T cells. These receptors were taken from a human donor in good health. Some libraries in this study had Jurkat cell RNA spiked in.

The V call is TRBV19, the J call TRBJ2-5; 7 positions agree with TRBD1. Germline V gene data show CDR1 as LNHDA and CDR2 as SQIVND (reference sequence). The CDR3 extends over 14 amino acids. Unmatched junction bases numbered 5, after V lost 7 bases and J lost 0 bases. As DNA, the CDR3 is TGTGCCAGTATTGGGACAGCGGACCAAGAGACCCAGTACTTC. Translating it yields CASIGTADQETQYF. Together with reference TRBV19 and TRBJ2-5, the CDR3 gives the full variable domain: DGGITQSPKYLFRKEGQNVTLSCEQNLNHDAMYWYRQDPGQGLRLIYYSQIVNDFQKGDIAEGYSVSREKKESFPLTVTSAQKNPTAFYLCASIGTADQETQYFGPGTRLLVL.

Many counts were recorded for this clonotype. The CDR3 bases are TGCAGTGCTAGGGATGGACAGCCAGTTTTCGACGAGCAGTACTTC. It encodes CSARDGQPVFDEQYF. J is TRBJ2-7 and V is TRBV20-1; tentatively, D is TRBD1 (6 bases). Germline assignment: CDR1 DFQATT and CDR2 SNEGSKA (reference sequence). CDR3 size: 15 residues. Trimming took off 3 bases at V and 5 bases at J, with 20 bases between the two ends.

This clonotype has a handful of counts. V usage is TRBV4-1 and J usage is TRBJ2-7; D perhaps matches TRBD2 (6 bases). The CDR3 covers 16 residues. V dropped 0 bases and J dropped 3 bases, with 15 bases sitting between them. Germline loops: CDR1 MGHRA, CDR2 YSYEKL. In DNA form, the CDR3 reads TGCGCCAGCAGCCAAGAGTCATATGGGGGGTTCTACGAGCAGTACTTC. As protein: CASSQESYGGFYEQYF.

This clonotype was counted many times. The V and J genes are TRBV27 and TRBJ2-6, with 8 bases fitting TRBD1. Germline V gene lookup returns CDR1 MNHEY and CDR2 SMNVEV (reference sequence). V was pared by 0 bases and J by 2 bases, with 3 bases of the junction left unmatched. This CDR3 is 17 amino acids long. The CDR3 DNA follows: TGTGCCAGCAGTTTATCCGCAGGGGGCGCTGGGGCCAACGTCCTGACTTTC. Its translation is CASSLSAGGAGANVLTF. The full variable domain, in which reference TRBV27 and TRBJ2-6 provide the parts outside the CDR3, is EAQVTQNPRYLITVTGKKLTVTCSQNMNHEYMSWYRQDPGLGLRQIYYSMNVEVTDKGDVPEGYKVSRKEKRNFPLILESPSPNQTSLYFCASSLSAGGAGANVLTFGAGSRLTVL.

This clonotype has ten or more counts. The CDR3 protein is CASTGTSGGFTDTQYF. The DNA of the CDR3 is TGTGCCAGCACCGGGACTAGCGGGGGATTCACAGATACGCAGTATTTT. The chain carries TRBV7-2 and TRBJ2-3; 14 positions match TRBD2. This CDR3 comprises 16 residues. Germline CDR1 SGHTA, CDR2 FQGNSA. V was pared by 7 bases and J by 2 bases, with 5 bases of the junction left unmatched.

As to this clonotype: As the CDR3 is not closed by the conserved phenylalanine or tryptophan, this likely results from a read error. This sequence joins TRBV4-3 and TRBJ2-2; 10 positions agree with TRBD1. The length of the CDR3 is 17 residues. V lost 0 bases to trimming and J lost 4 bases; unmatched junction nucleotides: 5. The germline V gene encodes CDR1 LGHNA and CDR2 YSLEER. In nucleotides, the CDR3 is TGCGCCAGCAGCCAAGACCCGGACAGGGGGAGCACCGGGGAGCTGTTTTCT. This translates into CASSQDPDRGSTGELFS.

In its sample, this clonotype was seen many times. The CDR3 nucleotides read TGTGCCAGCACTGCGGGAGGGGTCTACAATGAGCAGTTCTTC. It yields the protein CASTAGGVYNEQFF. The chain is built from TRBV28 and TRBJ2-1; 9 positions agree with TRBD2. Germline loops: CDR1 MDHEN, CDR2 SYDVKM. This CDR3 is 14 amino acids long. Germline trimming cut 7 bases from V and 3 bases from J; bases unmatched to any gene: 4.

For this clonotype: One end of the junction is discordant with germline, which a read error may explain. The chain has TRBV10-1 and TRBJ2-1, with a possible D match to TRBD1 (6 bases). CDR1 is WNHNN and CDR2 is SYGVQD in the germline V gene (reference sequence). This CDR3 comprises 16 residues. CDR3 amino acids: CASSEYPGDTYNEQFF. The CDR3 DNA follows: TGCGCCAGCAGCGAGTATCCAGGGGATACCTACAATGAGCAGTTCTTC.

This clonotype was counted only a few times. One end of the junction fails to match germline, which may point to a read error. This chain uses TRBV2 with TRBJ2-1, with 9 positions matching TRBD1. CDR1 SNHLY and CDR2 FYNNEI come from the germline V gene. CDR3 size: 17 residues. CDR3 nucleotides: TGTGCCTGCAGTGAACTATCTGGGACAGGGATTTACCATGAGCAGTTCTTC. It translates to CACSELSGTGIYHEQFF.

This clonotype was observed many times. This chain connects TRBV6-2 or TRBV6-3 to TRBJ2-3; no firm D call. V shed 6 bases and J shed 0 bases, with 7 bases lying between them. Germline CDR1 MNHEY, CDR2 SVGEGT. The CDR3 runs 13 residues. CDR3 region: CASRPTSTDTQYF. CDR3 sequence (DNA): TGTGCCAGCAGGCCGACTAGCACAGATACGCAGTATTTT.

Note on this clonotype: It may be a read error: a sequence one base away is much more abundant. The genes are TRBV29-1 and TRBJ2-1; D may be TRBD2 (6 bases). CDR1 SQVTM and CDR2 ANQGSEA come from the germline V gene. V lost 7 bases, J lost 2 bases, and 12 bases lay in between. The CDR3 totals 13 residues. Here the CDR3 DNA reads TGCAGCGCCCGACTAGACGCCTACAATGAGCAGTTCTTC. Its translation: CSARLDAYNEQFF.

Only a few counts were recorded for this clonotype. The chain recombines TRBV19 with TRBJ1-1, with D tentatively TRBD1 (5 bases). Trimming cost V 1 base and J 5 bases, with 14 bases left between them. Germline CDR1 is LNHDA and CDR2 is SQIVND (reference sequence). The CDR3 extends over 15 amino acids. The CDR3 nucleotides read TGTGCCAGTAGTATAGGGGACCGAGCATTGACTGAAGCTTTCTTT. It is translated as CASSIGDRALTEAFF.

This clonotype has more than one count but fewer than ten. Here the CDR3 reads CASSSLAGGLNEQFF. In DNA, the CDR3 is TGCGCCAGCAGCTCACTAGCGGGGGGGCTTAATGAGCAGTTCTTC. V is TRBV4-1 and J is TRBJ2-1; TRBD2 matches 13 bases. After removal of 5 bases from V and 7 bases from J, the junction contained 5 bases not matched to a gene. The CDR3 is 15 residues long. CDR1 is MGHRA and CDR2 is YSYEKL in the germline V gene.

This clonotype was found a few times. The chain carries TRBV7-8 and TRBJ2-1; TRBD2 matches at 7 bases. J gave up 4 bases and V 5 bases, and 8 bases lay outside the gene matches. Germline CDR1 and CDR2: SGHVS and FQNEAQ. The CDR3 runs 15 residues. The CDR3 DNA is TGTGCCAGCAGCGAGGGCGGGAGTTTTTACAATGAGCAGTTCTTC. Its protein is CASSEGGSFYNEQFF.

This clonotype was seen ten or more times. The CDR3 region has the DNA TGCAGTGCTAGGGACCGGGACAGGGTTTCCTACGAGCAGTACTTC. It specifies CSARDRDRVSYEQYF. This sequence joins TRBV20-1 and TRBJ2-7, with 9 nucleotides matching TRBD1. This CDR3 contains 15 residues. Germline values: CDR1 DFQATT, CDR2 SNEGSKA (reference sequence). The V segment lost 3 bases and the J segment 1 base; nucleotides outside the gene matches: 7.

This clonotype has at least ten counts. CDR3 loop: CASSPTQLVSGTDTQYF. The CDR3 bases are TGCGCCAGCAGCCCGACTCAACTAGTCTCCGGCACAGATACGCAGTATTTT. The J gene is TRBJ2-3, the V gene TRBV4-1; D may be TRBD2 (5 bases). The length of the CDR3 is 17 residues. Trimming shortened V by 4 bases and J by 1 base, and 18 bases separated the two germline ends. CDR1 and CDR2 from the germline V gene are MGHRA and YSYEKL.

Regarding this clonotype: Being one base from a much bigger clone, this may be a read error. The chain couples TRBV28 to TRBJ2-7; D perhaps matches TRBD2 (5 bases). CDR1 and CDR2 from the germline V gene are MDHEN and SYDVKM. The CDR3 extends over 15 amino acids. The CDR3 is CAGSFRGPWTYEQYF. Written as DNA, the CDR3 is TGTGCCGGCAGTTTTCGGGGTCCCTGGACCTACGAGCAGTACTTC.

In regard to this clonotype: A much more abundant neighbour one base away suggests this may be a read error. The V and J genes are TRBV27 and TRBJ2-3; 8 nucleotides match TRBD1. Germline V CDR1 and CDR2: MNHEY, SMNVEV (reference sequence). The CDR3 totals 15 residues. V was pared by 6 bases and J by 11 bases, with 16 bases of the junction left unmatched. The CDR3 coding sequence is TGTGCCAGCAGCCTCGGACAGGGCTGGGCCCATATGCAGTATTTT. Residues: CASSLGQGWAHMQYF.

This clonotype was recorded at least ten times. CDR3 sequence (DNA): TGCAGCGGGTTAAGTGATGAGCAGTTCTTC. Its translation is CSGLSDEQFF. The rearrangement uses TRBV29-1 and TRBJ2-1; D not resolved. CDR3 length: 10 amino acids. The ends were cut back, 7 bases at V and 8 bases at J, with 9 bases in the middle. The germline gives CDR1 SQVTM, CDR2 ANQGSEA.

This clonotype was counted between two and nine times. The chain joins TRBV6-5 to TRBJ1-1; D gene ambiguous. The V and J ends lost 2 bases and 6 bases respectively, with 16 bases between them. The CDR3 length is 15 residues. Looked up from germline, CDR1 is MNHEY and CDR2 is SVGAGI. The CDR3 DNA sequence: TGTGCCAGCAGTTACACCCAAGGCGGGGTCCCTGAAGCTTTCTTT. Protein: CASSYTQGGVPEAFF.

The sample holds many counts of this clonotype. The chain employs TRBV12-3 or TRBV12-4 and TRBJ2-7; possibly TRBD1 for D (6 bases). This CDR3 has 14 residues. V lost 6 bases to trimming and J lost 5 bases, with 17 bases between them. The DNA of the CDR3 is TGTGCCAGCAGCCCCCGGGACATCGGCAACGAGCAGTACTTC. Translation: CASSPRDIGNEQYF.

In its sample, this clonotype was seen many times. The chain has TRBV7-6 and TRBJ1-4; tentative D call: TRBD1 (6 bases). With 0 bases removed from V and 1 base from J, the gap between germline ends came to 12 bases. The CDR3 length is 17 residues. The germline CDR1 and CDR2 sequences are SGHVS and FNYEAQ. CDR3 nucleotide sequence: TGTGCCAGCAGCTTAGCTCTGGGGGCCGAAACTAATGAAAAACTGTTTTTT. As protein: CASSLALGAETNEKLFF.

The chain is built from TRBV4-2 and TRBJ2-7; no reliable D call. Germline V lookup: CDR1 LGHNA, CDR2 YNFKEQ. The CDR3 totals 14 residues. Between the trimmed V and J ends, which lost 0 bases and 2 bases, there was a span of 8 bases. The CDR3 spells CASSQDFSPYEQYF. The CDR3, as DNA: TGTGCCAGCAGCCAAGATTTTAGCCCCTACGAGCAGTACTTC.

In its sample, this clonotype was seen a few times. The chain is built from TRBV4-1 and TRBJ2-7; TRBD2 agrees at 11 bases. Germline assignment: CDR1 MGHRA and CDR2 YSYEKL. The CDR3 loop spans 15 amino acids. The junction had 6 bases not matched to a gene; V was cut back by 1 base and J by 7 bases. The CDR3 spells CASSQAGSGGGEQYF. The CDR3 bases are TGCGCCAGCAGCCAAGCAGGTAGCGGGGGGGGTGAGCAGTACTTC.

As for this clonotype: This clone may be a read error of a much larger clone one base away. The rearrangement links TRBV19 to TRBJ2-3, with D perhaps matching TRBD2 (5 bases). This CDR3 has 14 amino acids. Germline CDR1 LNHDA, CDR2 SQIVND (reference sequence). The CDR3 sequence: CASGIILAPDTQYF. DNA for the CDR3: TGTGCCAGTGGTATAATCCTAGCCCCCGATACGCAGTATTTT.

This clonotype appeared many times. V and J are TRBV29-1 and TRBJ2-5, with D maybe TRBD2 (5 bases). Looked up from germline, CDR1 is SQVTM and CDR2 is ANQGSEA. V gave up 7 bases and J gave up 2 bases, with 14 bases separating them. The CDR3 has 13 residues. CDR3 DNA sequence: TGCAGCGCCACCGAGAGACTACAAGAGACCCAGTACTTC. Its protein product is CSATERLQETQYF.

This clonotype was seen many times. The chain uses TRBV7-9 and TRBJ1-5; tentatively, D is TRBD1 (5 bases). Germline V gene sequence: CDR1 SEHNR, CDR2 FQNEAQ (reference sequence). The V end lost 4 bases, the J end lost 7 bases, and 11 bases lay between the germline ends. The CDR3 totals 13 residues. The CDR3 bases are TGTGCCAGCAGCTCCGGTTGGGGCCAGCCCCAGCATTTT. The encoded protein is CASSSGWGQPQHF. Drawing the rest from reference TRBV7-9 and TRBJ1-5, the complete variable domain is DTGVSQNPRHKITKRGQNVTFRCDPISEHNRLYWYRQTLGQGPEFLTYFQNEAQLEKSRLLSDRFSAERPKGSFSTLEIQRTEQGDSAMYLCASSSGWGQPQHFGDGTRLSIL.

In this sample, this clonotype turned up once. This may be a read error: a much more frequent sequence differs by one nucleotide. The rearrangement links TRBV12-3 or TRBV12-4 to TRBJ2-7; D not resolved. Trimming cost V 2 bases and J 7 bases, with 24 bases left between them. The CDR3 is 17 amino acids. The CDR3 DNA follows: TGTGCCAGCAGTTTAAGTGTGACTGGCCCCGATCTACGAGAGCAGTACTTC. This gives the protein CASSLSVTGPDLREQYF.

This clonotype appeared many times. V usage is TRBV7-9 and J usage is TRBJ2-4; the D call may be TRBD1 or TRBD2 (5 bases each). CDR3 length: 16 residues. CDR1 and CDR2 (germline): SEHNR, FQNEAQ (reference sequence). Trimming took off 5 bases at V and 1 base at J, with 15 bases between the two ends. The CDR3 protein is CASSPVRGAAKNIQYF. CDR3 coding DNA: TGTGCCAGCAGCCCCGTGAGGGGCGCTGCCAAAAACATTCAGTACTTC.